The entry below gives a single T cell receptor (beta chain) sequence along with its context. The data originate from a study of blood T cell repertoires in COVID-19. Overall study: Sites in the United States, Italy and Spain provided acute and convalescent COVID-19 samples. Sample material is recorded as cDNA or gDNA derived from T cells, B-cell-depleted T cells, or PBMCs.

Per the original methods: Reference gene primer amplification gave estimated nucleated cell counts. TCRdb's copy holds only in-frame clones and misses some; the assay was immunoSEQ multiplex PCR. V and J calls and clone size are copied from that table; D and trimming were computed from the DNA. The table lists 200,000 to 250,000 clones, 70% to 90% of them singletons. Between the trimmed V and J ends, which lost 4 bases and 3 bases, there was a span of 16 bases. Germline V gene sequence: CDR1 LGHNT, CDR2 FRNRAP. The CDR3 runs to 16 residues. This chain uses TRBV12-5 with TRBJ1-5, with TRBD1 as a possible D gene (5 bases). The receptor was isolated from a young man with active or convalescent COVID-19. The specimen sequenced was peripheral blood. The CDR3 is CASGWGGGDYNQPQHF. Written as DNA, the CDR3 is TGTGCTAGTGGTTGGGGCGGAGGGGATTACAATCAGCCCCAGCATTTT.